The next 19 T cell receptor beta chains were all read from a single sample in a study of T-cell reconstitution after alpha-beta-depleted transplantation in children (dated by TCRdb to the mid-2010s). The receptor library was made with PCR. TCRdb records Illumina HiSeq 2500 as the sequencer. To normalize quantification of the TCRbeta repertoire, the TCR libraries were built with molecular barcoding that relied on unique molecular identifiers. In-frame beta chains were kept once TCRdb had trimmed the public reads at Q25 with fastp and called clones with MiXCR. Identical CDR3 proteins give one entry, which carries the most common genes and DNA. This sample lists approximately 400,000 distinct CDR3 sequences; approximately 10% were detected once. The ten largest account for roughly 6% of the sample. The sequenced sample was PBMCs from the stem cell graft donor, obtained from the stem cell graft. Every receptor here comes from a human donor who donated a stem cell graft to a child with acute myeloid leukemia.

The V and J genes are TRBV28 and TRBJ1-3; D gene uncertain. CDR1 and CDR2 (germline): MDHEN, SYDVKM. V lost 6 bases and J 0 bases, leaving 12 bases between the germline ends. This CDR3 has 15 amino acids. The chain's CDR3 is CASRRGVSSGNTIYF. For the CDR3, the DNA is TGTGCCAGCAGGCGTGGGGTTAGCTCTGGAAACACCATATATTTT.

The gene calls are TRBV20-1 and TRBJ2-3; no definite D call. The CDR3 runs 16 residues. V was cut by 3 bases and J by 2 bases, with 18 bases left in between. Germline CDR1 reads DFQATT; CDR2 reads SNEGSKA (reference sequence). The CDR3 DNA sequence: TGCAGTGCTAGCCCCCCGCAAGTCGTGTCCACAGATACGCAGTATTTT. This codes for CSASPPQVVSTDTQYF.

This clonotype showed up just a few times. This chain links TRBV12-3 or TRBV12-4 with TRBJ2-1, with D possibly called TRBD1 or TRBD2 (6 bases each). V was cut by 6 bases and J by 8 bases, with 11 bases left in between. The CDR3 has 12 residues. CDR3 bases: TGTGCCAGCAGGTCGGGGGCCCATGAGCAGTTCTTC. It translates to CASRSGAHEQFF.

CDR3 coding DNA: TGTGCGATCACCCCGACAGCGGGAGGGCCTCCAGATACGCAGTATTTT. This encodes CAITPTAGGPPDTQYF. V is TRBV6-2 or TRBV6-3 and J is TRBJ2-3; 10 positions agree with TRBD2. Germline CDR1 MNHEY, CDR2 SVGEGT. This CDR3 has 16 residues.

A few counts support this clonotype. V is TRBV5-1 and J is TRBJ2-3; weak D call: TRBD2 (6 bases). The CDR3 covers 15 residues. Germline V CDR1 and CDR2: SGHRS, YFSETQ. V was clipped by 4 bases and J by 6 bases, with 18 bases between them. CDR3 sequence: CASSDGTLFKDTQYF. CDR3 coding DNA: TGCGCCAGCAGCGACGGGACTTTGTTTAAGGATACGCAGTATTTT.

This clonotype appeared many times. The chain recombines TRBV10-3 with TRBJ2-3, with a weak D call TRBD2 (5 bases). The V end was cut by 8 bases, the J end by 12 bases, with 15 bases between. Germline V gene sequence: CDR1 ENHRY, CDR2 SYGVKD. This CDR3 has 11 amino acids. CDR3 coding DNA: TGTGCCATCGGAGCGGACTTAGCACAGTATTTT. Protein sequence: CAIGADLAQYF.

In its sample, this clonotype was seen many times. The chain carries TRBV20-1 and TRBJ2-1, with D perhaps matching TRBD1 (5 bases). The CDR3 length is 16 residues. CDR1 DFQATT and CDR2 SNEGSKA come from the germline V gene (reference sequence). Trimming stripped 1 base from V and 2 bases from J, with 15 bases between. For the CDR3, the DNA is TGCAGTGCTAGAGCGCGAAGGGGTACAGCCTACAATGAGCAGTTCTTC. This encodes CSARARRGTAYNEQFF.

This clonotype was recorded at least ten times. This chain connects TRBV12-3 or TRBV12-4 to TRBJ1-5; 8 bases are shared with TRBD1. Unmatched junction bases numbered 3, after V lost 6 bases and J lost 2 bases. The CDR3 contains 14 residues. The CDR3 nucleotides read TGTGCCAGCAGAAAACAGGGGGGCAATCAGCCCCAGCATTTT. As protein: CASRKQGGNQPQHF.

This clonotype was seen a few times. This sequence joins TRBV28 and TRBJ2-7; 9 bases match TRBD2. The CDR3 runs 17 residues. Trimming at V came to 0 bases and at J to 4 bases, leaving 10 bases not matched to a gene. Germline loops: CDR1 MDHEN, CDR2 SYDVKM. DNA of the CDR3: TGTGCCAGCAGTTTATGGGTGCCTAGCGGGGCAACTTACGAGCAGTACTTC. Translating gives CASSLWVPSGATYEQYF.

V gene TRBV10-3 combines with J gene TRBJ2-3; a possible D gene is TRBD1 (6 bases). There are 18 residues in the CDR3. The V end was cut by 6 bases, the J end by 0 bases, with 22 bases between. Germline-derived CDR1 and CDR2 are ENHRY and SYGVKD. The CDR3 is CAISENLSTGTSTDTQYF. The CDR3 bases are TGTGCCATCAGCGAAAACCTCTCGACAGGAACTAGCACAGATACGCAGTATTTT.

This clonotype has just a few counts. V and J are TRBV20-1 and TRBJ2-1, with D perhaps being TRBD1 or TRBD2 (5 bases each). CDR3 length: 14 residues. V dropped 3 bases and J dropped 7 bases, with 16 bases sitting between them. Germline CDR1 is DFQATT and CDR2 is SNEGSKA (reference sequence). The CDR3 nucleotides are TGCAGTGCTAGGGGTCTGGGGCCGGGGAATGAGCAGTTCTTC. This gives the protein CSARGLGPGNEQFF.

The V gene is TRBV12-3 or TRBV12-4, the J gene TRBJ2-1, with D perhaps TRBD1 or TRBD2 (5 bases each). CDR3 length: 14 residues. Trimming left V 6 bases short and J 4 bases short, with 13 bases between. The DNA for the CDR3 is TGTGCCAGCAGCTCCGGGACCAAATACAATGAGCAGTTCTTC. This translates into CASSSGTKYNEQFF.

This clonotype was observed a handful of times. The chain joins TRBV20-1 to TRBJ2-3; 9 positions match TRBD1. J lost 4 bases, V lost 4 bases, and 18 bases had no gene match. Germline assignment: CDR1 DFQATT and CDR2 SNEGSKA (reference sequence). CDR3 length: 18 residues. CDR3 amino acids: CSATGQGRGSVFSDTQYF. The CDR3 DNA follows: TGCAGTGCTACGGGACAGGGCCGAGGCTCGGTTTTCTCAGATACGCAGTATTTT.

V usage is TRBV5-1 and J usage is TRBJ2-1, with D perhaps matching TRBD1 (6 bases). CDR3 length: 16 residues. The V end was cut by 4 bases, the J end by 2 bases, with 16 bases between. Germline V gene sequence: CDR1 SGHRS, CDR2 YFSETQ. In DNA, the CDR3 is TGCGCCAGCAGCGGGTTGGACAGAAGGGCCTACAATGAGCAGTTCTTC. This gives the protein CASSGLDRRAYNEQFF.

The chain carries TRBV7-9 and TRBJ2-7; 11 bases map to TRBD2. Germline-derived CDR1 and CDR2 are SEHNR and FQNEAQ (reference sequence). V shed 4 bases and J 2 bases; nucleotides not matched to a gene: 4. The CDR3 is 15 amino acids. CDR3 in DNA: TGTGCCAGCAGCTCGACTAGCGGGGATCCCTACGAGCAGTACTTC. It yields the protein CASSSTSGDPYEQYF. The full variable domain, with the rest looked up from reference TRBV7-9 and TRBJ2-7, is DTGVSQNPRHKITKRGQNVTFRCDPISEHNRLYWYRQTLGQGPEFLTYFQNEAQLEKSRLLSDRFSAERPKGSFSTLEIQRTEQGDSAMYLCASSSTSGDPYEQYFGPGTRLTVT.

This clonotype was counted ten times or more. The CDR3 sequence: CASSLVTSGDYSQETQYF. For the CDR3, the DNA is TGTGCCAGCAGCTTAGTCACTAGCGGGGATTACTCTCAAGAGACCCAGTACTTC. The rearrangement links TRBV11-2 to TRBJ2-5, with TRBD2 identical over 10 bases. Germline values: CDR1 SGHAT, CDR2 FQNNGV. The CDR3 covers 18 residues. After removal of 1 base from V and 2 bases from J, the junction contained 10 bases not matched to a gene.

This clonotype was observed at least ten times. The rearrangement joins TRBV18 to TRBJ2-5, with 9 bases lining up with TRBD1. The CDR3 loop spans 16 amino acids. J lost 4 bases, V lost 2 bases, and 8 bases had no gene match. Germline-derived CDR1 and CDR2 are KGHSH and LQKENI. The CDR3 loop is CASSPRGQGVGETQYF. CDR3 nucleotides: TGTGCCAGCTCACCAAGGGGACAGGGTGTTGGAGAGACCCAGTACTTC.

The chain carries TRBV7-2 and TRBJ2-1, with TRBD2 identical over 13 bases. Per germline, CDR1 SGHTA and CDR2 FQGNSA. V shed 3 bases and J 8 bases; nucleotides not matched to a gene: 7. This CDR3 has 16 residues. The CDR3 DNA sequence: TGTGCCAGCAGCTTCACTAGCGGGAGGGGAAACTATGAGCAGTTCTTC. Its protein is CASSFTSGRGNYEQFF.

This clonotype was seen a few times. The CDR3 sequence is CASGRGGANGYTF. The CDR3 coding sequence is TGTGCTAGTGGACGTGGGGGGGCAAATGGCTACACCTTC. The chain recombines TRBV12-5 with TRBJ1-2; maybe TRBD1 (6 bases). Germline CDR1 LGHNT, CDR2 FRNRAP. CDR3 length: 13 residues. Trimming took 6 bases from V and 6 from J, leaving 14 bases between them. The full variable domain, in which reference TRBV12-5 and TRBJ1-2 provide the parts outside the CDR3, is DARVTQTPRHKVTEMGQEVTMRCQPILGHNTVFWYRQTMMQGLELLAYFRNRAPLDDSGMPKDRFSAEMPDATLATLKIQPSEPRDSAVYFCASGRGGANGYTFGSGTRLTVV.